What follows are 25 T cell receptor beta chains derived from one specimen sequenced in a study of blood T cell repertoires in COVID-19. Sequencing was performed with immunoSEQ multiplex PCR; in TCRdb, only in-frame clones are kept and a portion is missing. The table shows tens of thousands of clones, with around 83% occurring only once. Sequenced sample: peripheral blood. The receptors were sampled from an elderly woman in a cohort sampled during active or convalescent COVID-19.

The chain has TRBV3-1 (or the pseudogene TRBV3-2) and TRBJ2-1; 11 bases are shared with TRBD2. This CDR3 is 17 amino acids long. J gave up 4 bases and V 0 bases, and 5 bases lay outside the gene matches. Germline loops: CDR1 LGHDT, CDR2 YNNKEL (reference sequence). The CDR3 DNA reads TGTGCCAGCAGCCAAGATGCCCTAGCGGGAGGTTACAATGAGCAGTTCTTC. Encoded protein: CASSQDALAGGYNEQFF.

The chain uses TRBV10-3 and TRBJ2-3; perhaps TRBD2 as D (5 bases). Germline loops: CDR1 ENHRY, CDR2 SYGVKD. The CDR3 consists of 16 residues. Deletions cut 6 bases from V and 0 bases from J, with 16 bases between. Here the CDR3 reads CAIRDRTGSSTDTQYF. DNA of the CDR3: TGTGCCATCAGGGATAGGACGGGGTCTAGCACAGATACGCAGTATTTT.

The chain carries TRBV19 and TRBJ2-7, with a weak D call TRBD2 (5 bases). CDR1 LNHDA and CDR2 SQIVND come from the germline V gene (reference sequence). The length of the CDR3 is 15 residues. The V gene lost 7 bases and the J gene lost 2 bases, with 18 bases spanning the gap. CDR3 amino acids: CASKLRNGITYEQYF. CDR3 in DNA: TGTGCCAGTAAGCTCCGAAACGGGATAACCTACGAGCAGTACTTC.

Here the CDR3 reads CASSLFQGASYGYTF. In nucleotides, the CDR3 is TGTGCCAGCAGTTTATTTCAGGGGGCTAGCTATGGCTACACCTTC. The chain recombines TRBV28 with TRBJ1-2; 8 nucleotides agree with TRBD1. The CDR3 length is 15 residues. V was pared by 1 base and J by 4 bases, with 5 bases of the junction left unmatched. Germline V gene sequence: CDR1 MDHEN, CDR2 SYDVKM.

In nucleotides, the CDR3 is TGTGCCAGCGGCCTCGACAGGGCGAACACTGAAGCTTTCTTT. Its translation: CASGLDRANTEAFF. The gene calls are TRBV2 and TRBJ1-1, with 7 nucleotides matching TRBD1. This CDR3 comprises 14 residues. Germline V gives CDR1 SNHLY, CDR2 FYNNEI. J lost 1 base, V lost 8 bases, and 7 bases had no gene match.

This chain links TRBV28 with TRBJ1-3; TRBD1 is a possible D gene (6 bases). The CDR3 totals 15 residues. The germline V gene has CDR1 MDHEN and CDR2 SYDVKM. The ends were cut back, 5 bases at V and 0 bases at J, with 11 bases in the middle. The CDR3 sequence: CASSTQGSSGNTIYF. As DNA, the CDR3 is TGTGCCAGCAGTACACAGGGCAGCTCTGGAAACACCATATATTTT. Combining the CDR3 with reference TRBV28 and TRBJ1-3 gives the whole variable domain DVKVTQSSRYLVKRTGEKVFLECVQDMDHENMFWYRQDPGLGLRLIYFSYDVKMKEKGDIPEGYSVSREKKERFSLILESASTNQTSMYLCASSTQGSSGNTIYFGEGSWLTVV.

The rearrangement links TRBV5-8 to TRBJ2-5; 7 bases align to TRBD1. The CDR3 totals 12 residues. CDR1 is SGHTS and CDR2 is YDEGEE in the germline V gene. Germline trimming cut 4 bases from V and 9 bases from J; bases unmatched to any gene: 6. Here the CDR3 DNA reads TGTGCCAGCAGCGCAAGACAGGGAGCCCAGTACTTC. The encoded protein is CASSARQGAQYF. The variable domain in full, with the rest retrieved from reference TRBV5-8 and TRBJ2-5, is EAGVTQSPTHLIKTRGQQATLRCSPISGHTSVYWYQQALGLGLQFLLWYDEGEERNRGNFPPRFSGRQFPNYSSELNVNALELEDSALYLCASSARQGAQYFGPGTRLLVL.

V and J are TRBV30 and TRBJ2-2, with a tentative D call TRBD1 (5 bases). The CDR3 covers 14 residues. The germline V and J ends were trimmed by 0 bases and 7 bases, with 12 bases remaining between them. CDR1 is GTSNPN and CDR2 is SVGIG in the germline V gene (reference sequence). This CDR3 reads CAWSVDSYFGELFF. CDR3 sequence (DNA): TGTGCCTGGAGTGTAGACAGCTATTTCGGGGAGCTGTTTTTT.

The chain uses TRBV24-1 and TRBJ2-5, with D possibly matching TRBD1 (6 bases). The CDR3 is 19 amino acids. Trimming took 4 bases from V and 5 from J, leaving 28 bases between them. Germline-derived CDR1 and CDR2 are KGHDR and SFDVKD. The CDR3 loop is CATSDQDSSVLPNGETQYF. The CDR3 coding sequence is TGTGCCACCAGTGACCAGGACAGCTCAGTACTTCCTAATGGGGAGACCCAGTACTTC.

V gene TRBV18 combines with J gene TRBJ2-2; TRBD2 might be the D (6 bases). The CDR3 consists of 15 residues. V was trimmed by 4 bases and J by 6 bases, leaving 15 bases between them. Germline lookup yields CDR1 KGHSH and CDR2 LQKENI. The CDR3 bases are TGTGCCAGCTCACTTACCACCGGAGGGGCCGGGGAGCTGTTTTTT. Protein: CASSLTTGGAGELFF.

This chain joins TRBV5-4 and TRBJ2-3; D may be TRBD1 (5 bases). Trimming stripped 1 base from V and 1 base from J, with 10 bases between. Germline assignment: CDR1 SGHNT and CDR2 YYREEE (reference sequence). CDR3 length: 15 residues. The CDR3 spells CASSLQGGRTDTQYF. The CDR3 bases are TGTGCCAGCAGCTTGCAGGGTGGGCGCACAGATACGCAGTATTTT.

J is TRBJ2-5 and V is TRBV19; TRBD1 might be the D (5 bases). The CDR3 totals 16 residues. Germline CDR1 LNHDA, CDR2 SQIVND (reference sequence). V was cut by 5 bases and J by 2 bases, with 18 bases left in between. The CDR3 reads CASSSIQQGSQETQYF. The DNA of the CDR3 is TGTGCCAGTAGTTCGATACAGCAGGGCTCTCAAGAGACCCAGTACTTC.

The rearrangement joins TRBV7-8 to TRBJ2-7, with TRBD2 as a possible D gene (5 bases). The germline CDR1 and CDR2 sequences are SGHVS and FQNEAQ. The CDR3 has 13 residues. V dropped 0 bases and J dropped 3 bases, with 6 bases sitting between them. This CDR3 reads CASSLAGGYEQYF. CDR3 DNA: TGTGCCAGCAGCTTAGCAGGAGGCTACGAGCAGTACTTC.

This chain connects TRBV19 to TRBJ1-3, with 7 bases aligning to TRBD1. Unmatched junction bases numbered 3, after V lost 6 bases and J lost 1 base. CDR1 and CDR2 from the germline V gene are LNHDA and SQIVND (reference sequence). The CDR3 covers 14 residues. In DNA form, the CDR3 reads TGTGCCAGTAGACGACAGGGTTCTGGAAACACCATATATTTT. Translation: CASRRQGSGNTIYF. Full variable domain (outside the CDR3, taken from reference TRBV19 and TRBJ1-3): DGGITQSPKYLFRKEGQNVTLSCEQNLNHDAMYWYRQDPGQGLRLIYYSQIVNDFQKGDIAEGYSVSREKKESFPLTVTSAQKNPTAFYLCASRRQGSGNTIYFGEGSWLTVV.

This chain connects TRBV5-5 to TRBJ1-2, with D uncertain. Germline V gives CDR1 SGHKS, CDR2 YYEKEE (reference sequence). V was pared by 1 base and J by 8 bases, with 12 bases between. There are 13 residues in the CDR3. This CDR3 reads CASSLSPLLGYTF. The DNA for the CDR3 is TGTGCCAGCAGCTTGTCCCCTCTGTTAGGCTACACCTTC.

The chain carries TRBV10-3 and TRBJ1-5; D is possibly TRBD1 (5 bases). The CDR3 has 13 residues. The V end was cut by 4 bases, the J end by 3 bases, with 7 bases between. Germline V CDR1 and CDR2: ENHRY, SYGVKD. The CDR3 DNA is TGTGCCATCAGTGTACAGGTCAATCAGCCCCAGCATTTT. It encodes CAISVQVNQPQHF.

The chain has TRBV6-6 and TRBJ1-3, with D perhaps matching TRBD1 (6 bases). CDR3 length: 14 residues. Per the germline V gene, CDR1 is MNHNY and CDR2 is SVGAGI (reference sequence). The germline V and J ends were trimmed by 7 bases and 1 base, with 11 bases remaining between them. The CDR3, as DNA: TGTGCCAGCATTACAGGGAAGTCTGGAAACACCATATATTTT. Its translation is CASITGKSGNTIYF.

J is TRBJ2-3 and V is TRBV2; no clear D gene. Per the germline V gene, CDR1 is SNHLY and CDR2 is FYNNEI. CDR3 length: 14 residues. The V end was cut by 2 bases, the J end by 6 bases, with 12 bases between. CDR3 residues: CASSELRLSDTQYF. The CDR3, as DNA: TGTGCCAGCAGTGAACTGAGGTTATCGGATACGCAGTATTTT.

This clone was seen only once. The chain carries TRBV7-9 and TRBJ1-5; D is unresolved. The CDR3 is made up of 13 amino acids. V was trimmed by 3 bases and J by 9 bases, leaving 12 bases between them. The germline V gene encodes CDR1 SEHNR and CDR2 FQNEAQ (reference sequence). The CDR3 nucleotides read TGTGCCAGCAGCTTGGCTGCCAGTCCGCCCCAGCATTTT. Protein product: CASSLAASPPQHF.

The table lists this clone with a count of one. The chain combines TRBV7-2 with TRBJ2-7; perhaps TRBD2 as D (5 bases). This CDR3 comprises 15 residues. Germline loops: CDR1 SGHTA, CDR2 FQGNSA. V lost 2 bases, J lost 3 bases, and 14 bases lay in between. The CDR3 coding sequence is TGTGCCAGCAGCTTATTAACCGGGAAGAACTACGAGCAGTACTTC. Protein: CASSLLTGKNYEQYF.

The J gene is TRBJ1-2, the V gene TRBV27; 7 bases are a match to TRBD1. The CDR3 consists of 15 residues. The V segment lost 5 bases and the J segment 2 bases; nucleotides outside the gene matches: 8. Germline CDR1 is MNHEY and CDR2 is SMNVEV (reference sequence). CDR3 nucleotide sequence: TGTGCCAGCAGTCCGACGCCGACAGGGAACTATGGCTACACCTTC. Translated: CASSPTPTGNYGYTF.

The table lists this clone with a few counts. CDR3 in DNA: TGTGCCAGTAGTATCTTCTTAAGTAGCTCTGGAAACACCATATATTTT. Its protein product is CASSIFLSSSGNTIYF. The gene calls are TRBV19 and TRBJ1-3; unclear D gene. Germline-derived CDR1 and CDR2 are LNHDA and SQIVND (reference sequence). The V and J ends lost 3 bases and 0 bases respectively, with 12 bases between them. CDR3 size: 16 residues.

The chain recombines TRBV25-1 with TRBJ1-4; no reliable D call. CDR1 is MGHDK, CDR2 SYGVNS, per germline. The V end was cut by 6 bases, the J end by 8 bases, with 10 bases between. The CDR3 is made up of 12 amino acids. This CDR3 is CASRGPTEKLFF. As DNA, the CDR3 is TGTGCCAGCAGGGGCCCCACAGAAAAACTGTTTTTT.

This chain links TRBV19 with TRBJ2-1; weak D call: TRBD1 (5 bases). This CDR3 has 14 amino acids. V lost 6 bases and J 0 bases, leaving 9 bases between the germline ends. Germline CDR1 LNHDA, CDR2 SQIVND (reference sequence). CDR3: CASRPDSSYNEQFF. CDR3 nucleotides: TGTGCCAGTAGGCCAGACAGCTCCTACAATGAGCAGTTCTTC.

This sequence joins TRBV6-2 or TRBV6-3 and TRBJ1-5; D might be TRBD1 (6 bases). CDR3 size: 16 residues. Germline CDR1 reads MNHEY; CDR2 reads SVGEGT. Deletions cut 3 bases from V and 3 bases from J, with 15 bases between. The CDR3 region is CASSYLGRGTNQPQHF. In nucleotides, the CDR3 is TGTGCCAGCAGTTATCTGGGCAGGGGAACCAATCAGCCCCAGCATTTT.